The 29 T cell receptor beta chains listed next were all sequenced from one sample in a study of cytomegalovirus exposure and HLA in healthy donors. The method was immunoSEQ multiplex PCR; TCRdb's version includes in-frame clones alone and lacks a portion of them. Here the sample spans 97,000 or so clones, about 90% being singletons. The specimen was PBMCs. These receptor sequences come from a young man in good health and CMV-seropositive.

CDR3 sequence reads: CATGQALYNEQFF. As DNA, the CDR3 is TGTGCCACTGGACAGGCGCTCTACAATGAGCAGTTCTTC. The chain recombines TRBV19 with TRBJ2-1; TRBD1 aligns across 7 bases. The V and J ends lost 10 bases and 3 bases, in that order; junction bases with no gene match: 6. The CDR3 totals 13 residues. Germline V gene lookup returns CDR1 LNHDA and CDR2 SQIVND (reference sequence).

The J gene is TRBJ2-5, the V gene TRBV25-1; 8 bases are shared with TRBD1. The CDR3 loop spans 17 amino acids. V gave up 2 bases and J gave up 5 bases; unmatched junction bases: 13. Germline V gene sequence: CDR1 MGHDK, CDR2 SYGVNS. The CDR3 nucleotides are TGTGCCAGCAGTGAAGTTTTGCCAGGGGGCCGTGGTGAGACCCAGTACTTC. Its protein is CASSEVLPGGRGETQYF.

This clone has a handful of counts. The V call is TRBV28, the J call TRBJ2-1; 15 nucleotides agree with TRBD2. CDR1 MDHEN and CDR2 SYDVKM come from the germline V gene. The J segment lost 11 bases and the V segment lost 4 bases, leaving 6 bases of the junction unmatched. This CDR3 has 15 amino acids. Written as DNA, the CDR3 is TGTGCCAGCAGTTCAGGACTAGCGGGAGGGTATAAGCAGTTCTTC. Translating gives CASSSGLAGGYKQFF. Full variable domain (missing parts from reference TRBV28 and TRBJ2-1): DVKVTQSSRYLVKRTGEKVFLECVQDMDHENMFWYRQDPGLGLRLIYFSYDVKMKEKGDIPEGYSVSREKKERFSLILESASTNQTSMYLCASSSGLAGGYKQFFGPGTRLTVL.

The V gene is TRBV13, the J gene TRBJ2-7, with 11 bases aligning to TRBD2. CDR3 length equals 16 residues. The germline CDR1 and CDR2 sequences are PRHDT and FYEKMQ (reference sequence). Losses at the gene ends were 5 bases for V and 3 bases for J; bases not matched to a gene: 9. This CDR3 is CASSKNPGLADYEQYF. CDR3 DNA: TGTGCCAGCAGCAAAAACCCGGGACTAGCGGACTACGAGCAGTACTTC.

The chain employs TRBV10-2 and TRBJ1-3; the D is unclear. CDR3 length equals 13 residues. With 2 bases removed from V and 10 bases from J, the gap between germline ends came to 12 bases. Per germline, CDR1 WSHSY and CDR2 SAAADI. The CDR3 sequence: CASSELARSTIYF. CDR3 DNA sequence: TGCGCCAGCAGTGAGCTGGCAAGGAGTACCATATATTTT.

Here the CDR3 reads CASSSPGTRAGNEQFF. The CDR3, as DNA: TGTGCCAGCAGTTCCCCCGGGACTCGGGCCGGGAATGAGCAGTTCTTC. The genes are TRBV28 and TRBJ2-1, with D possibly being TRBD2 (6 bases). Trimming left V 4 bases short and J 7 bases short, with 20 bases between. From germline, CDR1 is MDHEN and CDR2 SYDVKM. This CDR3 is built from 16 residues.

CDR3 residues: CASSPNTLSGGASYEQYF. The CDR3 nucleotides are TGTGCCAGCTCACCAAATACCCTTAGCGGGGGGGCCTCCTACGAGCAGTACTTC. The chain links TRBV18 to TRBJ2-7, with TRBD2 identical over 11 bases. Germline CDR1 and CDR2: KGHSH and LQKENI. This CDR3 has 18 residues. The V gene end was trimmed by 2 bases and the J gene end by 0 bases; junction bases not matched to a gene: 9.

This clone occurred once. The chain links TRBV7-2 to TRBJ2-5; weak D call: TRBD1 (6 bases). The germline CDR1 and CDR2 sequences are SGHTA and FQGNSA. The CDR3 consists of 15 residues. V was cut by 5 bases and J by 5 bases, with 18 bases left in between. The CDR3 DNA reads as TGTGCCAGCAGCCCCGTAGGGGGTGGAGTGGAGACCCAGTACTTC. Amino acid sequence: CASSPVGGGVETQYF.

Comments on this clone: This sample includes further DNA sequences coding for the same CDR3. V gene TRBV5-4 combines with J gene TRBJ2-3, with D maybe TRBD1 (6 bases). The CDR3 length is 14 residues. The germline CDR1 and CDR2 sequences are SGHNT and YYREEE (reference sequence). V lost 1 base to trimming and J lost 3 bases, with 9 bases between them. CDR3 sequence (DNA): TGTGCCAGCAGCTTGCAGGGGTCTACAGATACGCAGTATTTT. It codes for CASSLQGSTDTQYF.

The V and J genes are TRBV7-2 and TRBJ2-2, with 10 nucleotides matching TRBD1. The V and J ends lost 6 bases and 1 base, in that order; junction bases with no gene match: 2. The length of the CDR3 is 15 residues. The germline CDR1 and CDR2 sequences are SGHTA and FQGNSA. The CDR3 is CASRGQGVNTGELFF. CDR3 DNA sequence: TGTGCCAGCAGAGGACAGGGGGTGAACACCGGGGAGCTGTTTTTT.

The chain is built from TRBV5-1 and TRBJ2-7; D possibly corresponds to TRBD2 (5 bases). V was pared by 2 bases and J by 7 bases, with 19 bases between. There are 15 residues in the CDR3. Germline CDR1 and CDR2: SGHRS and YFSETQ. The CDR3 nucleotides read TGCGCCAGCAGCTTAAATAGTGGGTTCTCGGGGGAGCAGTACTTC. Protein product: CASSLNSGFSGEQYF.

Here the CDR3 reads CASRYQTGPGNTIYF. In DNA form, the CDR3 reads TGTGCCAGCAGATATCAGACAGGGCCCGGAAACACCATATATTTT. The chain carries TRBV6-1 and TRBJ1-3; TRBD1 matches at 7 bases. From germline, CDR1 is MNHNS and CDR2 SASEGT. This CDR3 has 15 residues. Unmatched junction bases numbered 9, after V lost 6 bases and J lost 4 bases.

The chain uses TRBV5-6 and TRBJ2-1, with TRBD1 matching over 8 bases. The CDR3 runs to 16 residues. Per the germline V gene, CDR1 is SGHDT and CDR2 is YYEEEE. V trimming: 4 bases; J trimming: 1 base; junction bases outside the gene matches: 7. The CDR3 nucleotides are TGTGCCAGCAGCCGGACAGGGAGTAGTTCCTACAATGAGCAGTTCTTC. Translating gives CASSRTGSSSYNEQFF.

This clone was detected only once. The rearrangement joins TRBV27 to TRBJ1-4, with a tentative D call TRBD1 (5 bases). Germline CDR1 is MNHEY and CDR2 is SMNVEV (reference sequence). The V gene lost 4 bases and the J gene lost 2 bases, with 14 bases spanning the gap. The CDR3 loop spans 16 amino acids. CDR3 residues: CASSSYYRGTNEKLFF. Written as DNA, the CDR3 is TGTGCCAGCAGTTCTTACTATCGGGGGACTAATGAAAAACTGTTTTTT.

The V call is TRBV4-2, the J call TRBJ1-5; weak D call: TRBD1 (5 bases). CDR1 LGHNA and CDR2 YNFKEQ come from the germline V gene. Trimming took off 3 bases at V and 9 bases at J, with 27 bases between the two ends. The CDR3 loop spans 18 amino acids. DNA of the CDR3: TGTGCCAGCAGCCAGGGCAGCGGGGGGGAAACCATCATACGGCCCCAGCATTTT. Its translation: CASSQGSGGETIIRPQHF.

The chain recombines TRBV6-5 with TRBJ2-7; D ambiguous. This CDR3 contains 13 residues. Trimming took 2 bases from V and 5 from J, leaving 10 bases between them. The germline V gene has CDR1 MNHEY and CDR2 SVGAGI. CDR3 amino acids: CASSYASINEQYF. CDR3 bases: TGTGCCAGCAGTTACGCTAGTATCAACGAGCAGTACTTC.

The rearrangement links TRBV6-5 to TRBJ1-1; D is perhaps TRBD1 (5 bases). Trimming stripped 6 bases from V and 1 base from J, with 12 bases between. This CDR3 has 14 amino acids. Germline CDR1 and CDR2: MNHEY and SVGAGI. In DNA form, the CDR3 reads TGTGCCAGCAGCGGGGGGATTGGGAACACTGAAGCTTTCTTT. The encoded protein is CASSGGIGNTEAFF.

The chain combines TRBV9 with TRBJ2-2, with D unresolved. The V end was cut by 4 bases, the J end by 3 bases, with 16 bases between. CDR3 length: 16 amino acids. The germline V gene encodes CDR1 SGDLS and CDR2 YYNGEE. The CDR3 nucleotides read TGTGCCAGCAGCCCAAGTCGAGGCTGGGACACCGGGGAGCTGTTTTTT. Its translation is CASSPSRGWDTGELFF.

This clone has a single count. The V and J genes are TRBV29-1 and TRBJ2-3; TRBD2 matches at 7 bases. The CDR3 extends over 16 amino acids. Trimming at V came to 4 bases and at J to 0 bases, leaving 10 bases not matched to a gene. From germline, CDR1 is SQVTM and CDR2 ANQGSEA. The CDR3 sequence: CSVVDAAGPSTDTQYF. The CDR3 DNA follows: TGCAGCGTTGTGGATGCAGCGGGACCGAGCACAGATACGCAGTATTTT.

The chain links TRBV5-5 to TRBJ2-7; 8 bases fit TRBD2. Germline CDR1 reads SGHKS; CDR2 reads YYEKEE (reference sequence). The CDR3 is 15 amino acids. V was clipped by 4 bases and J by 4 bases; unmatched bases: 10. The CDR3, as DNA: TGTGCCAGCAGCCCGGTACCGGGGGGGCAGTACGAGCAGTACTTC. Residues: CASSPVPGGQYEQYF.

This clone occurred once. This CDR3 is CASSLGLRGATGNTIYF. CDR3 nucleotides: TGCGCCAGCAGCTTAGGGCTACGTGGGGCCACTGGAAACACCATATATTTT. This sequence joins TRBV5-1 and TRBJ1-3, with D possibly being TRBD1 (5 bases). In germline, CDR1 is SGHRS, CDR2 YFSETQ. V gave up 2 bases and J gave up 2 bases, with 17 bases separating them. This CDR3 comprises 17 residues.

This clone was picked up a small number of times. The rearrangement links TRBV7-2 to TRBJ1-5; 10 nucleotides match TRBD1. Germline-derived CDR1 and CDR2 are SGHTA and FQGNSA. There are 15 residues in the CDR3. With V trimmed by 5 bases and J by 3 bases, 4 bases remained unmatched. The CDR3 here is CASSPDRGNNQPQHF. The CDR3 coding sequence is TGTGCCAGCAGCCCGGACAGGGGGAACAATCAGCCCCAGCATTTT.

This clone was counted once. The V gene is TRBV4-2, the J gene TRBJ2-1; the match to TRBD2 covers 10 bases. Germline CDR1 and CDR2: LGHNA and YNFKEQ. The CDR3 runs 18 residues. The trim removed 0 bases at V and 4 bases at J, leaving 9 bases unmatched. CDR3 region: CASSQDVSGRVGYNEQFF. The CDR3 bases are TGTGCCAGCAGCCAAGACGTCAGCGGGAGGGTAGGGTACAATGAGCAGTTCTTC.

A few counts support this clone. V gene TRBV5-8 combines with J gene TRBJ2-3; 9 bases align to TRBD2. Unmatched junction bases numbered 6, after V lost 4 bases and J lost 12 bases. Germline V gene data show CDR1 as SGHTS and CDR2 as YDEGEE. The CDR3 covers 12 residues. CDR3 in DNA: TGTGCCAGCAGCCGCGGGAGGGGCGATCAGTATTTT. Translated, it gives CASSRGRGDQYF.

V and J are TRBV28 and TRBJ2-3, with 16 bases matching TRBD2. Germline V CDR1 and CDR2: MDHEN, SYDVKM. The CDR3 contains 18 residues. J lost 4 bases, V lost 5 bases, and 9 bases had no gene match. CDR3 nucleotide sequence: TGTGCCAGCAGTCTCGGGACTAGCGGGAGGGCCTGGTCAGATACGCAGTATTTT. Its translation: CASSLGTSGRAWSDTQYF.

The V call is TRBV5-1, the J call TRBJ1-3; no definite D call. V was shortened by 4 bases and J by 0 bases, with 11 bases between the two germline ends. The CDR3 is 15 residues long. CDR1 SGHRS and CDR2 YFSETQ come from the germline V gene. CDR3 nucleotides: TGCGCCAGCAGCGTGGGCAGCGGCTCTGGAAACACCATATATTTT. Its protein product is CASSVGSGSGNTIYF. Drawing the rest from reference TRBV5-1 and TRBJ1-3, the complete variable domain is KAGVTQTPRYLIKTRGQQVTLSCSPISGHRSVSWYQQTPGQGLQFLFEYFSETQRNKGNFPGRFSGRQFSNSRSEMNVSTLELGDSALYLCASSVGSGSGNTIYFGEGSWLTVV.

This clone was seen a single time. This chain joins TRBV7-2 and TRBJ2-7; tentatively, D is TRBD2 (6 bases). This CDR3 region has 14 residues. V lost 6 bases and J lost 6, with 18 bases in between. The germline V gene has CDR1 SGHTA and CDR2 FQGNSA. The CDR3: CASRYAGSRVEQYF. The CDR3, as DNA: TGTGCCAGCAGATATGCGGGGAGCAGGGTCGAGCAGTACTTC.

This clone has just one count. The chain links TRBV7-9 to TRBJ2-1; D is possibly TRBD2 (6 bases). The V gene lost 5 bases and the J gene lost 3 bases, with 11 bases spanning the gap. The CDR3 consists of 14 residues. Germline V gives CDR1 SEHNR, CDR2 FQNEAQ (reference sequence). The CDR3 sequence: CASSPRDFYNEQFF. CDR3 DNA sequence: TGTGCCAGCAGCCCCCGGGACTTCTACAATGAGCAGTTCTTC.

The chain employs TRBV4-1 and TRBJ2-5; D gene unclear. Trimming stripped 0 bases from V and 4 bases from J, with 18 bases between. The CDR3 length is 17 residues. The germline V gene encodes CDR1 MGHRA and CDR2 YSYEKL. This CDR3 is CASSQDLQISGRETQYF. CDR3 bases: TGCGCCAGCAGCCAAGATCTCCAGATCTCAGGTAGAGAGACCCAGTACTTC.